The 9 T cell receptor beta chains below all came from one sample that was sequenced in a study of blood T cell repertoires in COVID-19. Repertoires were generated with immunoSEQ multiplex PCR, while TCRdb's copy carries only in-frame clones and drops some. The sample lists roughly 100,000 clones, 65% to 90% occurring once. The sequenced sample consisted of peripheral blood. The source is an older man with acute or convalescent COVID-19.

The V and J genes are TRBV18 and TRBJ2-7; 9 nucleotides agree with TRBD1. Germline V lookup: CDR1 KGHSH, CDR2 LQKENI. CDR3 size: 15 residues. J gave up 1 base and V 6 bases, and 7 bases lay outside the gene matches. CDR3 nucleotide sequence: TGTGCCAGCTCCCCTACAGGGGGCGGGTCCTACGAGCAGTACTTC. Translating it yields CASSPTGGGSYEQYF.

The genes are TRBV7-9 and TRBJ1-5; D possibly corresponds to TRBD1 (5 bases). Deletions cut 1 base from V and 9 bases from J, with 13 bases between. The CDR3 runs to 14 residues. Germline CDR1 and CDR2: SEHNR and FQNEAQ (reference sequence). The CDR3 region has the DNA TGTGCCAGCAGCTTAGGACAGCCTAAATGGCCCCAGCATTTT. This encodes CASSLGQPKWPQHF.

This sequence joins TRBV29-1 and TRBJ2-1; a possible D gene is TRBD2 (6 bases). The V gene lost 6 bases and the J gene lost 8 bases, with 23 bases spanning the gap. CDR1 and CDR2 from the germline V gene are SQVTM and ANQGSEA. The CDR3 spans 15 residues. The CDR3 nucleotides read TGCAGCGTCGCCACATCTAGGTCGGGAGTGTATGAGCAGTTCTTC. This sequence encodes CSVATSRSGVYEQFF.

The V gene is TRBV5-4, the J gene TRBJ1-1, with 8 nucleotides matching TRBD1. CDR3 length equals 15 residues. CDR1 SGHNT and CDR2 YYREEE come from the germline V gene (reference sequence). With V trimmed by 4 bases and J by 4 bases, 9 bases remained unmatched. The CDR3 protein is CASSADKDRGTEAFF. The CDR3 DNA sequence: TGTGCCAGCAGCGCCGACAAAGACAGGGGCACTGAAGCTTTCTTT.

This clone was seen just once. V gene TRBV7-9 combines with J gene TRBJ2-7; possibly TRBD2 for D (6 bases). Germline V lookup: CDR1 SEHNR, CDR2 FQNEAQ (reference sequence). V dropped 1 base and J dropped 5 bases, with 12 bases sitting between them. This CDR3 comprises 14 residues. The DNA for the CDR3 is TGTGCCAGCAGCTTAGGCGGGGCGAACCACGAGCAGTACTTC. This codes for CASSLGGANHEQYF.

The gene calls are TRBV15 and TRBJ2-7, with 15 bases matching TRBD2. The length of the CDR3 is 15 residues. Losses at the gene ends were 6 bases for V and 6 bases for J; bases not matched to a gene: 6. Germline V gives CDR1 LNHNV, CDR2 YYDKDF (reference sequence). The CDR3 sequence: CATSRLGLAGGEQYF. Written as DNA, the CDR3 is TGTGCCACCAGTAGGTTGGGACTAGCGGGAGGCGAGCAGTACTTC.

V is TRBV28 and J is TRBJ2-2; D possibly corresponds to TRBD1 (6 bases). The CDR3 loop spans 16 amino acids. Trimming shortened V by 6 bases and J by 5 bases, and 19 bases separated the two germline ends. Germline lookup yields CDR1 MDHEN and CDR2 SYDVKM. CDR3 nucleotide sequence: TGTGCCAGCAGCTACGGGGACACGGGAACGACCGGGGAGCTGTTTTTT. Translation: CASSYGDTGTTGELFF.

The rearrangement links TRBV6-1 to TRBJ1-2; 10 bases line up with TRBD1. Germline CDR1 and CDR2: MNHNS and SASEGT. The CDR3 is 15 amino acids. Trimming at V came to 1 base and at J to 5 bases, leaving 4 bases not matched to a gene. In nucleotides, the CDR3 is TGTGCCAGCAGTGAAGGGAGGGGACAGGGGTATGGCTACACCTTC. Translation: CASSEGRGQGYGYTF.

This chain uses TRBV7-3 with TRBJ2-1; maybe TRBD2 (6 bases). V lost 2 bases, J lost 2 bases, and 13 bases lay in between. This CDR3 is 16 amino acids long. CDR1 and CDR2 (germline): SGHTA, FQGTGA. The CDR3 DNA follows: TGTGCCAGCAGCTTACAGCCGGGAGAAGCCTACAATGAGCAGTTCTTC. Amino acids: CASSLQPGEAYNEQFF.